This T cell receptor beta chain was obtained from a study of a mutant IDH1 vaccine in newly diagnosed glioma. Study details: With temozolomide cycles, or 4-6 weeks after radiotherapy alone, vaccination was started. Patients under treatment included about 60% males and around 38% females and had a mean age of approximately 40 years. Earlier therapy was either radiotherapy, temozolomide, or both, and most got both. Study observations and caveats: Vaccine-induced immune responses occurred in more than 80% of patients.

The table came from immunoSEQ multiplex PCR; TCRdb's copy has only in-frame clones and leaves some out. Of approximately 45,000 clones in the sample, approximately 92% were seen once. Concerning this clone itself: Antigen specificity is unknown.

Time point denoted: week 35, safety follow-up. All doses held 300 ug of mutant IDH1 20-mer peptide, with topical imiquimod. The TCR was taken from a man aged 45 to 65 with glioma. Sample: PBMCs, taken from a glioma patient whose treatment included an IDH1 peptide vaccine.

The CDR3 bases are TGCGCCAGCAGCCAGGGTATCGCTAGAGAACAAGATACGCAGTATTTT. It specifies CASSQGIAREQDTQYF. The chain has TRBV4-1 and TRBJ2-3; no clear D gene. Germline assignment: CDR1 MGHRA and CDR2 YSYEKL. The CDR3 spans 16 residues. The V gene lost 3 bases and the J gene lost 5 bases, with 18 bases spanning the gap.